These 11 T cell receptor beta chains were sequenced from one sample in a study of cytomegalovirus exposure and HLA in healthy donors. The PCR employed 60 Vbeta primers together with 13 Jbeta primers. This table comes from immunoSEQ multiplex PCR, and its TCRdb copy is limited to in-frame clones, with some not included. The data show some 140,000 clones, with more than 70% seen just once and 5.5% to 6.5% held by the top ten. Specimen: PBMCs. These receptors came from a woman aged 40 to 49 in good health and CMV-seropositive.

The V and J genes are TRBV4-1 and TRBJ2-3, with 8 nucleotides matching TRBD2. The V and J ends lost 1 base and 4 bases, in that order; junction bases with no gene match: 10. This CDR3 is 17 amino acids long. In germline, CDR1 is MGHRA, CDR2 YSYEKL. This CDR3 is CASSQASGPGTPDTQYF. The CDR3 bases are TGCGCCAGCAGCCAAGCTAGCGGGCCAGGGACCCCAGATACGCAGTATTTT.

The gene calls are TRBV7-6 and TRBJ2-5, with D possibly being TRBD2 (6 bases). The V end lost 1 base, the J end lost 5 bases, and 14 bases lay between the germline ends. This CDR3 has 15 amino acids. The V gene's germline CDR1 is SGHVS and CDR2 FNYEAQ. In nucleotides, the CDR3 is TGTGCCAGCAGCTTAGTCACGGGGGTCAGGGAGACCCAGTACTTC. Translating gives CASSLVTGVRETQYF.

The chain combines TRBV5-5 with TRBJ2-7; weak D call: TRBD1 (6 bases). Looked up from germline, CDR1 is SGHKS and CDR2 is YYEKEE (reference sequence). The CDR3 runs to 15 residues. The germline V and J ends were trimmed by 3 bases and 4 bases, with 17 bases remaining between them. Here the CDR3 DNA reads TGTGCCAGCAGCTCCGGACTTATGGGGGCTTACGAGCAGTACTTC. As protein: CASSSGLMGAYEQYF.

The chain recombines TRBV2 with TRBJ2-7; D might be TRBD2 (6 bases). Germline V lookup: CDR1 SNHLY, CDR2 FYNNEI. Trimming pared 2 bases from V and 6 bases from J, leaving 14 bases between. The CDR3 runs 14 residues. CDR3 protein: CASSETGVEGEQYF. As DNA, the CDR3 is TGTGCCAGCAGTGAAACGGGCGTGGAGGGCGAGCAGTACTTC.

The chain uses TRBV11-1 and TRBJ2-7; TRBD2 matches at 8 bases. The CDR3 is 14 amino acids. V lost 3 bases, J lost 3 bases, and 4 bases stayed unmatched. Germline-derived CDR1 and CDR2 are SGHAT and FQDESV (reference sequence). The CDR3 is CASSLREDRYEQYF. The CDR3 DNA follows: TGTGCCAGCAGCTTGCGGGAGGATCGCTACGAGCAGTACTTC.

The chain joins TRBV19 to TRBJ2-7, with 7 nucleotides matching TRBD1. CDR1 is LNHDA and CDR2 is SQIVND in the germline V gene (reference sequence). The CDR3 runs 13 residues. The junction had 4 bases not matched to a gene; V was cut back by 5 bases and J by 3 bases. Here the CDR3 DNA reads TGTGCCAGTAGTCATGACAGGGACTACGAGCAGTACTTC. This gives the protein CASSHDRDYEQYF.

The V gene is TRBV27, the J gene TRBJ2-3; TRBD2 might be the D (5 bases). Germline CDR1 is MNHEY and CDR2 is SMNVEV (reference sequence). V dropped 5 bases and J dropped 0 bases, with 12 bases sitting between them. The CDR3 is 15 residues long. CDR3 loop: CASSPLAASTDTQYF. CDR3 DNA: TGTGCCAGCAGTCCGCTAGCTGCTAGCACAGATACGCAGTATTTT.

The chain uses TRBV25-1 and TRBJ2-5; no clear D gene. The length of the CDR3 is 11 residues. From germline, CDR1 is MGHDK and CDR2 SYGVNS. Deletions cut 0 bases from V and 9 bases from J, with 5 bases between. Here the CDR3 reads CASSEYESQYF. CDR3 bases: TGTGCCAGCAGTGAATATGAGTCCCAGTACTTC. The whole variable domain, remainder taken from reference TRBV25-1 and TRBJ2-5, is EADIYQTPRYLVIGTGKKITLECSQTMGHDKMYWYQQDPGMELHLIHYSYGVNSTEKGDLSSESTVSRIRTEHFPLTLESARPSHTSQYLCASSEYESQYFGPGTRLLVL.

J is TRBJ2-1 and V is TRBV9; 13 positions match TRBD2. V gave up 4 bases and J gave up 6 bases; unmatched junction bases: 7. The CDR3 totals 16 residues. The germline gives CDR1 SGDLS, CDR2 YYNGEE. In DNA, the CDR3 is TGTGCCAGCAGCACCGGACTAGCGGGAGTGGTCAATGAGCAGTTCTTC. Amino acids: CASSTGLAGVVNEQFF.

Only one count was recorded for this clone. V and J are TRBV7-6 and TRBJ2-1; D is perhaps TRBD2 (6 bases). In germline, CDR1 is SGHVS, CDR2 FNYEAQ. Trimming took 6 bases from V and 4 from J, leaving 10 bases between them. The CDR3 has 13 residues. The DNA of the CDR3 is TGTGCCAGCAGAACGGGAGAGTACAATGAGCAGTTCTTC. This codes for CASRTGEYNEQFF.

The rearrangement links TRBV7-9 to TRBJ2-2, with TRBD2 matching 7 bases. J gave up 4 bases and V 5 bases, and 7 bases lay outside the gene matches. The CDR3 sequence is 15 residues long. Per the germline V gene, CDR1 is SEHNR and CDR2 is FQNEAQ (reference sequence). CDR3 loop: CASSHPGGGTGELFF. The DNA for the CDR3 is TGTGCCAGCAGCCACCCTGGGGGGGGCACCGGGGAGCTGTTTTTT. Combining the CDR3 with reference TRBV7-9 and TRBJ2-2 gives the whole variable domain DTGVSQNPRHKITKRGQNVTFRCDPISEHNRLYWYRQTLGQGPEFLTYFQNEAQLEKSRLLSDRFSAERPKGSFSTLEIQRTEQGDSAMYLCASSHPGGGTGELFFGEGSRLTVL.